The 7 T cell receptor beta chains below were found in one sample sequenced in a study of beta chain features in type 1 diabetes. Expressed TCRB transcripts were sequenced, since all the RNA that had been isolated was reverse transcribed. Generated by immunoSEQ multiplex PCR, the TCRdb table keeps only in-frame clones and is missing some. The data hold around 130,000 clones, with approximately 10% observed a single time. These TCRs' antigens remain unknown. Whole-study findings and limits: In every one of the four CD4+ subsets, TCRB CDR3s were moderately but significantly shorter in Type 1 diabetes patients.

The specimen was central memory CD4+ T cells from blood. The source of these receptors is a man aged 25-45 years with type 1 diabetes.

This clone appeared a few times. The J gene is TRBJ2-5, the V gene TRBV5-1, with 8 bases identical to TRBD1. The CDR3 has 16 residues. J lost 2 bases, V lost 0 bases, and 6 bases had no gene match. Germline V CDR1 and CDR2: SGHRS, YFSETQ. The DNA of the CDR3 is TGCGCCAGCAGCTTGGTCCCGACAGGGGTGCAAGAGACCCAGTACTTC. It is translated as CASSLVPTGVQETQYF. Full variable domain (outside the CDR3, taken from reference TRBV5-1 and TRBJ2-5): KAGVTQTPRYLIKTRGQQVTLSCSPISGHRSVSWYQQTPGQGLQFLFEYFSETQRNKGNFPGRFSGRQFSNSRSEMNVSTLELGDSALYLCASSLVPTGVQETQYFGPGTRLLVL.

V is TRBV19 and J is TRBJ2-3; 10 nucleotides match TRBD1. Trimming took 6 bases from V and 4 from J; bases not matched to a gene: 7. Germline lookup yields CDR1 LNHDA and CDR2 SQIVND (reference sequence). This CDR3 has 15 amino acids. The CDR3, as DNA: TGTGCCAGTAGACCGAGTGGACAGGGGGCAGATACGCAGTATTTT. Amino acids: CASRPSGQGADTQYF.

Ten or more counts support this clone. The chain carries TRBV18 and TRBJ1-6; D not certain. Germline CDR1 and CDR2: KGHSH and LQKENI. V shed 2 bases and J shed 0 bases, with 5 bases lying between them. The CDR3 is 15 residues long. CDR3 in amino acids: CASSPDNSYNSPLHF. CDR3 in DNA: TGTGCCAGCTCACCAGACAACTCCTATAATTCACCCCTCCACTTT.

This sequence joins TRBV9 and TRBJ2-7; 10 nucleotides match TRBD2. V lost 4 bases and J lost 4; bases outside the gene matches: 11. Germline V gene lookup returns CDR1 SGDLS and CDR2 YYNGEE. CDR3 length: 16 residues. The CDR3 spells CASSPRGSGGAYEQYF. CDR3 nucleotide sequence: TGTGCCAGCAGCCCCCGGGGGAGCGGGGGGGCTTACGAGCAGTACTTC.

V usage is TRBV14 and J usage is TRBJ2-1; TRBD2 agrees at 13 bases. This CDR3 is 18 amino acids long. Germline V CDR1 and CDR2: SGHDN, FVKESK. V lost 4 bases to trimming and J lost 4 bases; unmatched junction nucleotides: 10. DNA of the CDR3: TGTGCCAGCAGCCCCCGGACTAGCGGGGGCACATTGTACAATGAGCAGTTCTTC. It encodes CASSPRTSGGTLYNEQFF.

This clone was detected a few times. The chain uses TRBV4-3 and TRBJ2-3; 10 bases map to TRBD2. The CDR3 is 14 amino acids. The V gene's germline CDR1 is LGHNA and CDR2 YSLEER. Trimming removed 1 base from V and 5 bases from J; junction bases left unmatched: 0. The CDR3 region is CASSQGTSGDTQYF. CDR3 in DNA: TGCGCCAGCAGCCAAGGGACTAGCGGAGATACGCAGTATTTT.

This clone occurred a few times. DNA for the CDR3: TGTGCCAGCAGCTGGAACACAGGGGCCGTCACAGATACGCAGTATTTT. Translated, it gives CASSWNTGAVTDTQYF. This rearrangement joins TRBV5-4 to TRBJ2-3; TRBD1 matches at 7 bases. The V segment lost 3 bases and the J segment 2 bases; nucleotides outside the gene matches: 9. Germline CDR1 is SGHNT and CDR2 is YYREEE (reference sequence). This CDR3 contains 16 residues.